Sequencing of this TCR beta chain was carried out in a study of T cell repertoires in cytomegalovirus infection (dated by TCRdb to between 2018 and 2021). Turning to the overall study: Recently identified HLA-C-restricted CMV epitopes, whose presentation resists viral immunomodulation, were targeted by peptide stimulations together with well-studied HLA-B-restricted epitopes. Because public TCR beta signatures pointed to carriage of CMV infection together with the matching HLA type, the HLA type of each donor mattered for the analysis. Results and caveats for the whole study, not just this receptor: Cumulative frequency of public TCR beta family members discriminated carriers of CMV infection plus the relevant HLA type in this cohort and an independent roughly 340-donor cohort. The ex vivo response was dominated by HLA-C-restricted CMV-specific TCR beta clonotypes, and the single most frequent clonotype in two of eight donors was supplied by these HLA-C-restricted clonotypes.

Germline trimming: 6 bases from V, 2 bases from J; junction bases outside gene matches: 5. The germline V gene sets CDR1 to SNHLY and CDR2 to FYNNEI. The CDR3 contains 15 residues, cysteine and phenylalanine counted. Only the CDR3 DNA stays, 45 bases, in frame from base 1. Data came from an Illumina HiSeq 1500. Through fastp at Q25 and MiXCR, TCRdb rebuilt clones from the public reads, retaining in-frame beta chains. Each entry merges the rows of one CDR3 protein and shows their most common DNA and genes. Recorded for this sample are hundreds of thousands of distinct CDR3 sequences; approximately 31% of them occurred a single time. The top ten clonotypes cover around 15% of the sample. The treatment or condition label here, explained by the study, means: in vitro stimulation with specific CMV peptide epitopes to enrich CMV-specific T cells. Many counts were recorded for this clonotype. Its antigen has not been determined. Base qualities are not recorded, but no much larger clone differs from it by a single base.

Specimen: cultured CD8+ T cells from PBMCs, collected from culture after CMV antigen stimulation. This clonotype was sampled from a human donor in good health (CMV status not recorded). Some clones in this sample may be carry-over from other donors' samples. Recombination connected TRBV2 to TRBJ2-3, with 10 middle bases fitting TRBD2. For the CDR3, the sequence is CASRRAGGPTDTQYF. The nucleotide sequence reads as follows: TGTGCCAGCAGGCGAGCGGGGGGGCCCACAGATACGCAGTATTTT.